This TCR beta chain was profiled in a study of beta chain features in type 1 diabetes. Whole-study results and caveats: Compared to healthy donors, patients appeared to have naive, central memory and Treg TCRB repertoires that were more alike. Shortening of TCRB CDR3s, moderate but significant, appeared in all four CD4+ subsets of Type 1 diabetes patients. When cDNA is sequenced, cells with high TCR expression could be over-represented.

CDR1 is MDHEN, CDR2 SYDVKM, per germline. J lost 6 bases, V lost 4 bases, and 7 bases had no gene match. CDR3 length: 16 residues. Sorting produced populations that all topped 98% purity. In its sample, this clone was seen a few times. Its matching antigen is unknown. Expressed TCRB transcripts got sequenced, as all isolated RNA was reverse transcribed. Samples of naive, central memory and regulatory T cells yielded a mean of around 3.4 million reads. Assay used: immunoSEQ multiplex PCR; TCRdb lists only in-frame clones, some missing. The data hold under 300,000 clones, with about 23% observed a single time.

This clonotype was obtained from a woman in her 30s with type 1 diabetes. The chain combines TRBV28 with TRBJ2-1, with TRBD2 matching over 12 bases. Input material: naive CD4+ T cells from blood. CDR3 bases: TGTGCCAGCAGTTCCTCCGGGACTAGCGGGCGCAATGAGCAGTTCTTC. Protein product: CASSSSGTSGRNEQFF.